Sequencing of this T cell receptor (beta chain) was carried out in a study of T cells in women clearing cervical HPV infection. Study-wide background: Only a few women had HLA typing results available.

The study, taken as a whole, reports: Cases carried less TRBV6-7 than controls: 0.11% versus 0.16%.

From germline, CDR1 is SGHDN and CDR2 FVKESK. This CDR3 contains 14 residues. V lost 2 bases, J lost 6 bases, and 4 bases stayed unmatched. On this clone: Its cognate antigen is unknown. From the germline J gene comes the end of the CDR3, since the read stops 3 residues before it.

The repertoire was sequenced with immunoSEQ multiplex PCR; TCRdb's copy has only in-frame clones and lacks some. The sample totals tens of thousands of clones. This chain links TRBV14 with TRBJ2-3; the match to TRBD1 covers 8 bases. The receptor's source is a woman aged 18 to 75 with a cervical HPV16 infection that either progressed to CIN3+ or cleared (not recorded which). Material: blood buffy coat. The CDR3 bases that were read are TGTGCCAGCAGCCAAAGACAGGGGCCCGATACG. Amino acids: CASSQRQGPDT. The full CDR3 protein is CASSQRQGPDTQYF.